The text below deals with one T cell receptor beta chain. Sequenced by immunoSEQ multiplex PCR; TCRdb stores in-frame clones only, minus some. The table has about 280,000 clones, 87% seen once. The data belong to a study of blood T cell repertoires in COVID-19. At the level of the study: Samples representing acute and convalescent COVID-19 were sourced from the United States, Italy and Spain.

This TCR came from a woman aged 50 to 65 who had recovered from COVID-19. The sequenced sample was peripheral blood.

CDR3 coding DNA: TGTGCCAGTAGCAACACAGGGGTCACTGAAGCTTTCTTT. Protein sequence: CASSNTGVTEAFF. V and J are TRBV19 and TRBJ1-1, with 7 bases identical to TRBD1. The CDR3 totals 13 residues. V shed 6 bases, J shed 4 bases, and the junction held 5 bases outside the gene matches. Germline CDR1 reads LNHDA; CDR2 reads SQIVND (reference sequence).